The clone carrying this T cell receptor (beta chain) has a handful of counts. No antigen is known for it. The data stem from a study of chemoradiotherapy in HPV16-positive cancers. Overall study: Candidate HPV-specific T-cell clones and common TCR motifs came from functional assays in a couple of HPV16-positive patients. Study-wide results and caveats: HPV-specific T cells were functionally defined from only a couple of HPV16-positive patients. Candidate HPV-specific clones and E7-related TCR motifs grew in tumor during treatment.

The germline V gene encodes CDR1 SGHNT and CDR2 YYREEE (reference sequence). Trimming cost V 0 bases and J 0 bases, with 10 bases left between them. CDR3 length: 16 residues. The protocol was immunoSEQ multiplex PCR, while the TCRdb copy is restricted to in-frame clones and leaves out a portion. The data show under 15,000 clones, around 68% seen once. Repeated repertoire sampling spanned the course of chemoradiotherapy. The rearrangement joins TRBV5-4 to TRBJ2-1; D perhaps matches TRBD2 (6 bases). The sequence came from a human donor with HPV-associated anogenital cancer. The specimen was taken from a patient who underwent chemoradiotherapy. This CDR3 reads CASSLGRGSSYNEQFF. The CDR3 DNA is TGTGCCAGCAGCTTGGGGAGGGGCAGCTCCTACAATGAGCAGTTCTTC.